These 9 T cell receptor beta chains originate from one sample sequenced in a study of beta chain features in type 1 diabetes listed by TCRdb under 2018. To prepare the library, the immunoSEQ multiplex PCR assay was applied. The High Capacity cDNA Reverse Transcription Kit was used to reverse transcribe all of the isolated RNA, meaning that expressed TCRB transcripts were what got sequenced. The source is immuneACCESS, and TCRdb retained only in-frame sequences with V and J called. Part of the clones is not carried over; for the studies checked, unresolved V genes explain less than half of this, and the remainder is unexplained. The sample table holds fewer than 550,000 clones, of which roughly 10% were seen once. The ten biggest clones cover 0.045% to 0.06% of the sample. Sequencing was performed on naive CD4+ T cells from blood. The sample's cell subset or site label, decoded: true naive CD4+ T cells. The receptors were sampled from a woman aged 18-30 years in good health.

This clone was seen only a few times. A much larger clone lies one base from this, so it may be a read error. This specimen includes other DNA sequences encoding the same CDR3. The V gene is TRBV11-3, the J gene TRBJ2-5; D call uncertain. CDR1 SGHNT and CDR2 YENEEA come from the germline V gene. Trimming removed 1 base at V and 4 bases at J, with 1 base between. The CDR3 totals 11 residues. The CDR3 bases are TGTGCCAGCAGCTTAGTAGAGACCCAGTACTTC. Its protein is CASSLVETQYF.

The chain links TRBV7-2 to TRBJ2-2, with unresolved D. The CDR3 runs 12 residues. CDR1 is SGHTA and CDR2 is FQGNSA in the germline V gene. Trimming took off 5 bases at V and 6 bases at J, with 7 bases between the two ends. CDR3 bases: TGTGCCAGCAGCCGCCCCTCCGGGGAGCTGTTTTTT. It codes for CASSRPSGELFF.

This clone was detected only a few times. The gene calls are TRBV13 and TRBJ2-5; 7 bases align to TRBD1. The CDR3 has 15 residues. In germline, CDR1 is PRHDT, CDR2 FYEKMQ (reference sequence). Trimming at V came to 1 base and at J to 1 base, leaving 3 bases not matched to a gene. CDR3 amino acids: CASSLDRGTQETQYF. CDR3 nucleotides: TGTGCCAGCAGCTTAGACAGGGGTACCCAAGAGACCCAGTACTTC.

This clone was seen only a few times. The identical CDR3 is also encoded by other nucleotide sequences in the sample. The CDR3 DNA is TGCAGCGTTGTTCAGGGCGAAAACATTCAGTACTTC. Amino acids: CSVVQGENIQYF. The chain has TRBV29-1 and TRBJ2-4; D possibly corresponds to TRBD1 (5 bases). Germline CDR1 reads SQVTM; CDR2 reads ANQGSEA. The CDR3 runs to 12 residues. Between the trimmed V and J ends, which lost 4 bases and 5 bases, there was a span of 9 bases.

This clone was observed a handful of times. V usage is TRBV9 and J usage is TRBJ2-1; TRBD2 aligns across 8 bases. This CDR3 has 16 amino acids. J lost 4 bases, V lost 0 bases, and 6 bases had no gene match. Germline CDR1 and CDR2: SGDLS and YYNGEE. The CDR3 coding sequence is TGTGCCAGCAGCGTAGGTGGGACTAGGGAATACAATGAGCAGTTCTTC. This codes for CASSVGGTREYNEQFF.

This clone showed up just a few times. This chain uses TRBV28 with TRBJ2-7; D perhaps matches TRBD1 (5 bases). With 7 bases removed from V and 4 bases from J, the gap between germline ends came to 14 bases. The germline V gene has CDR1 MDHEN and CDR2 SYDVKM. The length of the CDR3 is 13 residues. CDR3 sequence: CASNGLRTYEQYV. In nucleotides, the CDR3 is TGTGCCAGCAATGGTCTCAGGACATACGAGCAGTACGTC.

This clone was seen a handful of times. The chain is built from TRBV28 and TRBJ2-1; TRBD1 might be the D (5 bases). Looked up from germline, CDR1 is MDHEN and CDR2 is SYDVKM. The CDR3 has 15 residues. V lost 4 bases, J lost 4 bases, and 14 bases lay in between. The CDR3 nucleotides read TGTGCCAGCAGTTCAACAGGAACGAATTACAATGAGCAGTTCTTC. Amino acid sequence: CASSSTGTNYNEQFF.

In the case of this clone: At one boundary the junction diverges from the germline segment, which might be a read error. This chain links TRBV2 with TRBJ2-5; 8 bases agree with TRBD1. Germline V gene lookup returns CDR1 SNHLY and CDR2 FYNNEI. The CDR3 has 13 residues. This chain's CDR3 is CASSAEYRTGCDF. CDR3 bases: TGTGCCAGCAGTGCCGAATATAGGACAGGGTGCGACTTC.

In this sample, this clone turned up a few times. The V gene is TRBV7-3, the J gene TRBJ2-3; D gene ambiguous. Trimming took 4 bases from V and 3 from J, leaving 11 bases between them. CDR3 length: 14 residues. Germline assignment: CDR1 SGHTA and CDR2 FQGTGA. CDR3: CASSSRQGTDTQYF. The CDR3 DNA reads TGTGCCAGCAGCTCCCGGCAAGGAACAGATACGCAGTATTTT.